One and the same sample provided the 9 T cell receptor beta chains below, sequenced in a study of T cell clonality in common variable immunodeficiency. TCRdb's copy holds only in-frame clones and misses some; the assay was immunoSEQ multiplex PCR. There are around 39,000 clones in the sample, none observed a single time. The sequenced material came from peripheral blood mononuclear cells. Receptors were obtained from a person aged 18-69 years in good health.

Comments on this clone: The sequenced fragment ends 3 residues before the CDR3 boundary, so the rest is inferred from the germline J gene. V and J are TRBV29-1 and TRBJ2-3, with D perhaps matching TRBD1 (5 bases). This CDR3 is built from 10 residues. Germline V gene data show CDR1 as SQVTM and CDR2 as ANQGSEA. The sequenced CDR3 bases are TGCAGCGTTGGTCAGGGCCCG. Amino acids: CSVGQGP. The full CDR3 reads CSVGQGPQYF.

This clone was observed many times. Read sequence stops 3 residues before the CDR3 end, and the germline J gene provides the missing end. This chain uses TRBV20-1 with TRBJ2-1; 8 bases are a match to TRBD2. Germline V gives CDR1 DFQATT, CDR2 SNEGSKA (reference sequence). With V trimmed by 3 bases and J by 8 bases, 9 bases remained unmatched. This CDR3 comprises 14 residues. CDR3 amino acids: CSASPGLAMDEQFF. The part of the CDR3 DNA that was read is TGCAGTGCTAGCCCCGGACTAGCCATGGATGAG.

For this clone: The read halts 3 residues ahead of the CDR3 end, with the missing end drawn from the germline J gene. This chain connects TRBV2 to TRBJ2-3, with D perhaps TRBD1 (7 bases). CDR3 length equals 13 residues. The germline V gene has CDR1 SNHLY and CDR2 FYNNEI. The part of the CDR3 DNA that was read is TGTGCCAGCAAGGACAGGACTAATCAGCCG. Its translation is CASKDRTNQP. The whole CDR3 protein is CASKDRTNQPQYF.

This clone occurred many times. The read ends 3 residues before the CDR3 terminus; that terminus is restored from the germline J gene. The rearrangement uses TRBV14 and TRBJ2-6; D not resolved. V was clipped by 1 base and J by 12 bases, with 10 bases between them. Germline V gene data show CDR1 as SGHDN and CDR2 as FVKESK. The CDR3 covers 13 residues. This CDR3 reads CASSQGARVVLTF. CDR3 bases read: TGTGCCAGCAGCCAAGGGGCTCGAGTCGTC.

Many counts were recorded for this clone. The read ends 3 residues early relative to the CDR3; the germline J gene fills the gap. This sequence joins TRBV20-1 and TRBJ2-5, with TRBD2 matching over 9 bases. Germline CDR1 is DFQATT and CDR2 is SNEGSKA (reference sequence). The V and J ends lost 3 bases and 5 bases, in that order; junction bases with no gene match: 4. The CDR3 runs 13 residues. The CDR3 bases that were read are TGCAGTGCTAGGCGGGAGGGCCGGGAGACC. Translation gives CSARREGRET. In full, the CDR3 reads CSARREGRETQYF.

This clone was counted many times. The sequenced fragment ends 3 residues before the CDR3 boundary, so the rest is inferred from the germline J gene. The V call is TRBV10-3, the J call TRBJ2-3, with D perhaps TRBD2 (5 bases). The CDR3 covers 13 residues. Germline V gene lookup returns CDR1 ENHRY and CDR2 SYGVKD. Deletions cut 6 bases from V and 6 bases from J, with 13 bases between. The sequenced part of the CDR3 DNA is TGTGCCATCAGGTTACTAGAATCGGATACG. Translation: CAIRLLESDT. The full-length CDR3 reads as CAIRLLESDTQYF.

Only a few counts were recorded for this clone. The CDR3 extends 3 residues past the end of the read, so its final part is completed from the germline J gene. This chain links TRBV7-9 with TRBJ1-2, with D unresolved. This CDR3 has 15 residues. The germline gives CDR1 SEHNR, CDR2 FQNEAQ (reference sequence). The CDR3 loop reads CASSWTSGAYNDYTF. Partial CDR3 DNA: TGTGCCAGCAGCTGGACTAGCGGAGCTTACAATGAC.

This clone has at least ten counts. The DNA ends 3 residues before the CDR3 does, and the rest of the CDR3 is filled in from the germline J gene. V usage is TRBV20-1 and J usage is TRBJ2-2; a possible D gene is TRBD1 (6 bases). The germline gives CDR1 DFQATT, CDR2 SNEGSKA (reference sequence). The length of the CDR3 is 16 residues. The CDR3 reads CSARGENRVGANVLFF. The sequenced CDR3 bases are TGCAGTGCTAGAGGGGAAAACAGGGTCGGGGCCAACGTG.

This clone has ten or more counts. The read falls 3 residues short of the CDR3 end, and the missing part is taken from the germline J gene. The J gene is TRBJ2-3, the V gene TRBV5-1; possible D gene TRBD2, 7 bases. Trimming stripped 6 bases from V and 4 bases from J, with 18 bases between. From germline, CDR1 is SGHRS and CDR2 YFSETQ. CDR3 length: 15 amino acids. CDR3 residues: CASTVLGGPADTQYF. CDR3 DNA (partial): TGCGCCAGCACCGTATTGGGGGGGCCGGCAGATACG. Using reference TRBV5-1 and TRBJ2-3 for the parts outside the CDR3, the full variable domain is KAGVTQTPRYLIKTRGQQVTLSCSPISGHRSVSWYQQTPGQGLQFLFEYFSETQRNKGNFPGRFSGRQFSNSRSEMNVSTLELGDSALYLCASTVLGGPADTQYFGPGTRLTVL.